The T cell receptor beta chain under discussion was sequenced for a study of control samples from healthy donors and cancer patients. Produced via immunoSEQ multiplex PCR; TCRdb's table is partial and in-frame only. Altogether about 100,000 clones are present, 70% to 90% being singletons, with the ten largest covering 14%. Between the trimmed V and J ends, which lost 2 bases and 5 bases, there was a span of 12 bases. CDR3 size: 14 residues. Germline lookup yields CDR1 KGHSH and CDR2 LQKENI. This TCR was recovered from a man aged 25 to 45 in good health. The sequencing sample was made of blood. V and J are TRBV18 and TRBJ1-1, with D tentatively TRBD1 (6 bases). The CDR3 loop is CASSPDQGKTEAFF. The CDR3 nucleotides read TGTGCCAGCTCACCAGACCAGGGGAAAACTGAAGCTTTCTTT.